The 31 T cell receptor beta chains in this list originate from one sample, sequenced in a study of cytomegalovirus exposure and HLA in healthy donors. PCR involved 60 Vbeta and 13 Jbeta primers. Some clones are missing from TCRdb's copy, which holds only in-frame ones; the method was immunoSEQ multiplex PCR. Here the sample spans roughly 160,000 clones, around 82% being singletons. Input material: PBMCs. The receptor source for this set is a man younger than 40 in good health and CMV-seronegative.

V gene TRBV10-2 combines with J gene TRBJ1-2, with 8 nucleotides matching TRBD1. This CDR3 comprises 16 residues. V lost 6 bases, J lost 4 bases, and 13 bases stayed unmatched. Germline V gives CDR1 WSHSY, CDR2 SAAADI. The CDR3 DNA reads as TGCGCCAGCAGCGAACAGGGGGTGCTAAGAAGCTATGGCTACACCTTC. Translated: CASSEQGVLRSYGYTF.

The rearrangement links TRBV4-1 to TRBJ1-1, with 9 positions matching TRBD1. Trimming removed 1 base from V and 2 bases from J; junction bases left unmatched: 5. The CDR3 loop spans 16 amino acids. Germline CDR1 MGHRA, CDR2 YSYEKL. CDR3 nucleotide sequence: TGCGCCAGCAGCCAAGTCACAGGGGGCGGAAACACTGAAGCTTTCTTT. It codes for CASSQVTGGGNTEAFF.

The CDR3 region has the DNA TGCGCCAGCAGCTTACGGTCCCGTGACAGGCTGCCCCTGTACCAAGAGACCCAGTACTTC. This gives the protein CASSLRSRDRLPLYQETQYF. The rearrangement uses TRBV5-1 and TRBJ2-5; D might be TRBD1 (6 bases). V was pared by 2 bases and J by 0 bases, with 26 bases between. Germline V lookup: CDR1 SGHRS, CDR2 YFSETQ. This CDR3 has 20 amino acids.

This clone was observed a single time. The V and J genes are TRBV11-2 and TRBJ2-1, with TRBD1 identical over 7 bases. Germline V gives CDR1 SGHAT, CDR2 FQNNGV. This CDR3 spans 14 amino acids. J was trimmed by 0 bases and V by 6 bases; bases with no gene match: 2. As DNA, the CDR3 is TGTGCCAGCAGACCAGGGGGCTCCTACAATGAGCAGTTCTTC. It specifies CASRPGGSYNEQFF.

The V gene is TRBV6-4, the J gene TRBJ2-7; the match to TRBD2 covers 13 bases. V lost 6 bases and J lost 4; bases outside the gene matches: 6. The CDR3 loop spans 15 amino acids. Per germline, CDR1 MRHNA and CDR2 SNTAGT. This CDR3 reads CASSKLAGGQYEQYF. CDR3 nucleotides: TGTGCCAGCAGCAAACTAGCGGGAGGGCAATACGAGCAGTACTTC.

V usage is TRBV30 and J usage is TRBJ2-1, with 10 nucleotides matching TRBD2. Germline loops: CDR1 GTSNPN, CDR2 SVGIG (reference sequence). The CDR3 runs to 16 residues. J gave up 2 bases and V 2 bases, and 6 bases lay outside the gene matches. The DNA for the CDR3 is TGTGCCTGGAGTCAGAGGACTAGCGGTGCCTACAATGAGCAGTTCTTC. This sequence encodes CAWSQRTSGAYNEQFF.

V is TRBV14 and J is TRBJ2-5; TRBD1 aligns across 9 bases. V shed 2 bases, J shed 2 bases, and the junction held 6 bases outside the gene matches. The CDR3 has 16 amino acids. Germline CDR1 SGHDN, CDR2 FVKESK. CDR3 region: CASSQRTGAQQETQYF. The CDR3 nucleotides are TGTGCCAGCAGCCAAAGGACAGGGGCACAGCAAGAGACCCAGTACTTC.

The chain couples TRBV19 to TRBJ1-1, with D tentatively TRBD1 (6 bases). V lost 3 bases to trimming and J lost 3 bases, with 11 bases between them. The CDR3 runs to 14 residues. Germline V gene sequence: CDR1 LNHDA, CDR2 SQIVND (reference sequence). The CDR3 coding sequence is TGTGCCAGTAGTATTGGGGGCGGAGACACTGAAGCTTTCTTT. The encoded protein is CASSIGGGDTEAFF. The whole variable domain, filled in from reference TRBV19 and TRBJ1-1, reads DGGITQSPKYLFRKEGQNVTLSCEQNLNHDAMYWYRQDPGQGLRLIYYSQIVNDFQKGDIAEGYSVSREKKESFPLTVTSAQKNPTAFYLCASSIGGGDTEAFFGQGTRLTVV.

This rearrangement joins TRBV7-8 to TRBJ2-3; the match to TRBD2 covers 9 bases. With 2 bases clipped from V and 0 bases from J, the junction kept 9 bases outside the gene matches. The germline CDR1 and CDR2 sequences are SGHVS and FQNEAQ. CDR3 length: 18 residues. CDR3 loop: CASSLPVGGGGSTDTQYF. DNA of the CDR3: TGTGCCAGCAGCTTACCAGTCGGCGGGGGGGGGAGCACAGATACGCAGTATTTT.

The chain carries TRBV28 and TRBJ1-1; D call uncertain. From germline, CDR1 is MDHEN and CDR2 SYDVKM. V lost 7 bases, J lost 2 bases, and 17 bases lay in between. This CDR3 comprises 15 residues. The CDR3 sequence: CASTTPSVRNTEAFF. The DNA of the CDR3 is TGTGCCAGCACCACTCCCTCGGTGAGAAACACTGAAGCTTTCTTT.

The rearrangement joins TRBV10-3 to TRBJ2-1, with 7 nucleotides matching TRBD1. The CDR3 spans 15 residues. Germline CDR1 is ENHRY and CDR2 is SYGVKD. Unmatched junction bases numbered 4, after V lost 3 bases and J lost 2 bases. DNA of the CDR3: TGTGCCATCAGTGAACGGCAGGGGGCCTACAATGAGCAGTTCTTC. This translates into CAISERQGAYNEQFF.

The chain recombines TRBV4-2 with TRBJ1-1, with 8 bases identical to TRBD1. Trimming cost V 4 bases and J 5 bases; bases outside gene matches: 3. Germline CDR1 and CDR2: LGHNA and YNFKEQ. The CDR3 loop spans 13 amino acids. Here the CDR3 DNA reads TGTGCCAGCAGCCCGACAGGGGAGACTGAAGCTTTCTTT. Translating it yields CASSPTGETEAFF.

V gene TRBV5-1 combines with J gene TRBJ2-1; 9 positions agree with TRBD1. This CDR3 has 16 amino acids. Per the germline V gene, CDR1 is SGHRS and CDR2 is YFSETQ. Trimming at V came to 0 bases and at J to 8 bases, leaving 9 bases not matched to a gene. The CDR3 spells CASSLGWDRVFDEQFF. DNA of the CDR3: TGCGCCAGCAGCTTGGGGTGGGACAGGGTTTTCGATGAGCAGTTCTTC.

The gene calls are TRBV11-3 and TRBJ2-5; 8 bases are shared with TRBD2. In germline, CDR1 is SGHNT, CDR2 YENEEA. Trimming took 5 bases from V and 4 from J; bases not matched to a gene: 12. The CDR3 runs 16 residues. CDR3 sequence reads: CASSPGTRVTAETQYF. In DNA form, the CDR3 reads TGTGCCAGCAGCCCCGGGACTAGGGTTACCGCAGAGACCCAGTACTTC. The whole variable domain, filled in from reference TRBV11-3 and TRBJ2-5, reads EAGVVQSPRYKIIEKKQPVAFWCNPISGHNTLYWYLQNLGQGPELLIRYENEEAVDDSQLPKDRFSAERLKGVDSTLKIQPAELGDSAVYLCASSPGTRVTAETQYFGPGTRLLVL.

The rearrangement links TRBV5-1 to TRBJ1-1; D possibly corresponds to TRBD1 (5 bases). CDR3 size: 15 residues. Germline CDR1 reads SGHRS; CDR2 reads YFSETQ. The germline V and J ends were trimmed by 1 base and 5 bases, with 15 bases remaining between them. The CDR3 here is CASSLYGGDGTEAFF. The CDR3 DNA reads TGCGCCAGCAGCTTGTACGGGGGGGACGGGACTGAAGCTTTCTTT.

This clone was found once. The chain couples TRBV4-1 to TRBJ2-2; TRBD1 aligns across 8 bases. J was trimmed by 7 bases and V by 0 bases; bases with no gene match: 7. The CDR3 consists of 16 residues. CDR1 is MGHRA, CDR2 YSYEKL, per germline. The CDR3 is CASSQEAGGAFGELFF. CDR3 sequence (DNA): TGCGCCAGCAGCCAAGAGGCAGGGGGCGCCTTCGGGGAGCTGTTTTTT.

V and J are TRBV6-5 and TRBJ2-2, with 9 bases that match TRBD1. Trimming at V came to 6 bases and at J to 6 bases, leaving 8 bases not matched to a gene. CDR1 is MNHEY and CDR2 is SVGAGI in the germline V gene. The CDR3 is made up of 15 amino acids. The CDR3 is CASSETGGRAGELFF. For the CDR3, the DNA is TGTGCCAGCAGCGAAACAGGGGGCCGGGCCGGGGAGCTGTTTTTT.

Ten or more counts support this clone. This rearrangement joins TRBV4-1 to TRBJ2-2; the match to TRBD2 covers 7 bases. Germline V lookup: CDR1 MGHRA, CDR2 YSYEKL. This CDR3 contains 15 residues. V was clipped by 7 bases and J by 6 bases; unmatched bases: 11. CDR3 coding DNA: TGCGCCAGCACGTTGGGACTCCGGGGGGCCGGGGAGCTGTTTTTT. It encodes CASTLGLRGAGELFF.

V gene TRBV11-2 combines with J gene TRBJ2-5; D perhaps matches TRBD2 (5 bases). The length of the CDR3 is 14 residues. V lost 0 bases and J 5 bases, leaving 10 bases between the germline ends. Germline V lookup: CDR1 SGHAT, CDR2 FQNNGV. The CDR3 protein is CASSLERARETQYF. Here the CDR3 DNA reads TGTGCCAGCAGCTTAGAGAGGGCCCGGGAGACCCAGTACTTC.

The chain uses TRBV7-3 and TRBJ1-2, with a possible D match to TRBD1 (5 bases). The CDR3 consists of 13 residues. Germline V gene data show CDR1 as SGHTA and CDR2 as FQGTGA. V lost 3 bases, J lost 3 bases, and 8 bases lay in between. CDR3: CASSLGQDYGYTF. The CDR3 DNA is TGTGCCAGCAGCTTGGGGCAGGACTATGGCTACACCTTC. Supplemented by reference TRBV7-3 and TRBJ1-2, the full variable domain reads GAGVSQTPSNKVTEKGKYVELRCDPISGHTALYWYRQSLGQGPEFLIYFQGTGAADDSGLPNDRFFAVRPEGSVSTLKIQRTERGDSAVYLCASSLGQDYGYTFGSGTRLTVV.

The rearrangement links TRBV15 to TRBJ2-7, with 8 bases matching TRBD1. Germline CDR1 and CDR2: LNHNV and YYDKDF (reference sequence). With 4 bases clipped from V and 3 bases from J, the junction kept 8 bases outside the gene matches. CDR3 length: 15 residues. The CDR3 reads CATSTQTGGIYEQYF. The CDR3 DNA sequence: TGTGCCACCAGCACACAAACAGGGGGTATCTACGAGCAGTACTTC.

The chain is built from TRBV4-3 and TRBJ1-5; possibly TRBD1 for D (6 bases). Germline values: CDR1 LGHNA, CDR2 YSLEER. This CDR3 contains 13 residues. With 1 base removed from V and 7 bases from J, the gap between germline ends came to 8 bases. CDR3 coding DNA: TGCGCCAGCAGCCAAGGGCAGGGGCAGCCCCAGCATTTT. Its translation: CASSQGQGQPQHF.

This chain joins TRBV4-3 and TRBJ2-2, with D perhaps matching TRBD2 (5 bases). In germline, CDR1 is LGHNA, CDR2 YSLEER. The length of the CDR3 is 16 residues. Trimming took off 2 bases at V and 2 bases at J, with 12 bases between the two ends. CDR3 in DNA: TGCGCCAGCAGCCAACTCTCCGGGGTCAACACCGGGGAGCTGTTTTTT. Translation gives CASSQLSGVNTGELFF.

The chain couples TRBV9 to TRBJ1-2; D possibly corresponds to TRBD1 (5 bases). The V end was cut by 0 bases, the J end by 7 bases, with 13 bases between. Germline V gene sequence: CDR1 SGDLS, CDR2 YYNGEE. The CDR3 loop spans 14 amino acids. The chain's CDR3 is CASSVDRGRTGYTF. The CDR3 region has the DNA TGTGCCAGCAGCGTAGATAGGGGCCGAACTGGCTACACCTTC.

The V and J genes are TRBV6-7 and TRBJ2-1, with D perhaps TRBD2 (5 bases). TRBV6-7 is marked as an open reading frame, function uncertain. Trimming shortened V by 10 bases and J by 0 bases, and 16 bases separated the two germline ends. CDR3 length: 15 residues. This CDR3 is CATKNSVGSYNEQFF. CDR3 nucleotides: TGTGCCACCAAAAATAGCGTTGGCTCCTACAATGAGCAGTTCTTC.

The rearrangement joins TRBV11-2 to TRBJ2-5; the D gene is possibly TRBD1 (6 bases). Per germline, CDR1 SGHAT and CDR2 FQNNGV. This CDR3 comprises 15 residues. V was clipped by 4 bases and J by 3 bases, with 15 bases between them. For the CDR3, the DNA is TGTGCCAGCAGCTCAGATTCCAGGGGAGAAGAGACCCAGTACTTC. As protein: CASSSDSRGEETQYF.

In nucleotides, the CDR3 is TGTGCCAGCAGCCAAGATACCCGGACTACCTACAATGAGCAGTTCTTC. Its protein is CASSQDTRTTYNEQFF. The chain employs TRBV14 and TRBJ2-1; D possibly corresponds to TRBD2 (6 bases). The CDR3 is 16 amino acids. The V end lost 0 bases, the J end lost 2 bases, and 11 bases lay between the germline ends. Germline-derived CDR1 and CDR2 are SGHDN and FVKESK.

This clone is a singleton in its sample. V is TRBV5-1 and J is TRBJ1-1, with D possibly TRBD1 on 5 matching bases. V dropped 3 bases and J dropped 5 bases, with 17 bases sitting between them. The CDR3 totals 15 residues. CDR1 and CDR2 from the germline V gene are SGHRS and YFSETQ. The CDR3 reads CASSWETGGETEAFF. In nucleotides, the CDR3 is TGCGCCAGCAGCTGGGAAACCGGAGGGGAAACTGAAGCTTTCTTT.

V gene TRBV25-1 combines with J gene TRBJ2-5; D is possibly TRBD1 (5 bases). The CDR3 contains 10 residues. Germline CDR1 and CDR2: MGHDK and SYGVNS. V was shortened by 7 bases and J by 5 bases, with 5 bases between the two germline ends. As DNA, the CDR3 is TGTGCCAGCACAGGGGAGACCCAGTACTTC. Its protein is CASTGETQYF.

The rearrangement links TRBV18 to TRBJ2-7; TRBD2 is a possible D gene (5 bases). Trimming stripped 2 bases from V and 4 bases from J, with 12 bases between. The CDR3 has 14 amino acids. The germline CDR1 and CDR2 sequences are KGHSH and LQKENI. CDR3 sequence (DNA): TGTGCCAGCTCACCAGAAGGAGGAGAATACGAGCAGTACTTC. It yields the protein CASSPEGGEYEQYF. The whole variable domain, remainder taken from reference TRBV18 and TRBJ2-7, is NAGVMQNPRHLVRRRGQEARLRCSPMKGHSHVYWYRQLPEEGLKFMVYLQKENIIDESGMPKERFSAEFPKEGPSILRIQQVVRGDSAAYFCASSPEGGEYEQYFGPGTRLTVT.

CDR3 sequence: CASSTGDRGHTEAFF. CDR3 nucleotide sequence: TGCGCCAGCAGCACGGGGGACAGGGGGCACACTGAAGCTTTCTTT. The V gene is TRBV5-1, the J gene TRBJ1-1, with 12 bases identical to TRBD1. Germline V gene data show CDR1 as SGHRS and CDR2 as YFSETQ. CDR3 length: 15 amino acids. V dropped 4 bases and J dropped 3; count of bases not matched to a gene: 4.